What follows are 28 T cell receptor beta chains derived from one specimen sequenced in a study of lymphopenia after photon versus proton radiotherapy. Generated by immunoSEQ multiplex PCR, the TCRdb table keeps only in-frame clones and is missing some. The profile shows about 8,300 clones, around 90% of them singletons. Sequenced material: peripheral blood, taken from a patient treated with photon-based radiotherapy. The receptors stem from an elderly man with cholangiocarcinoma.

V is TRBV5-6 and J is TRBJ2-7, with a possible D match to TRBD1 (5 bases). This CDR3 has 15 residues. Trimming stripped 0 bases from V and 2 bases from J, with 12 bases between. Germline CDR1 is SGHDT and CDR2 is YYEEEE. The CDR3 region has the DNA TGTGCCAGCAGCTTGGATTACAGGAGAACCTACGAGCAGTACTTC. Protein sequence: CASSLDYRRTYEQYF.

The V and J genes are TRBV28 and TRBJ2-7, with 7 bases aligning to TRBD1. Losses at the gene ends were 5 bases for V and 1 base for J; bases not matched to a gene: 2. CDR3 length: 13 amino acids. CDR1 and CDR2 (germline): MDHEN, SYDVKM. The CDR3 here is CASSLGQSYEQYF. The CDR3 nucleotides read TGTGCCAGCAGTCTGGGACAGTCCTACGAGCAGTACTTC. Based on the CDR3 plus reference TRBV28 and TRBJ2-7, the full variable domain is DVKVTQSSRYLVKRTGEKVFLECVQDMDHENMFWYRQDPGLGLRLIYFSYDVKMKEKGDIPEGYSVSREKKERFSLILESASTNQTSMYLCASSLGQSYEQYFGPGTRLTVT.

The CDR3 here is CASSSGGSAIKTQYF. DNA for the CDR3: TGTGCCAGCAGCTCGGGAGGCAGTGCGATCAAGACCCAGTACTTC. The gene calls are TRBV7-2 and TRBJ2-5; 7 nucleotides align to TRBD2. Germline V gene data show CDR1 as SGHTA and CDR2 as FQGNSA. There are 15 residues in the CDR3. Trimming at V came to 4 bases and at J to 6 bases, leaving 11 bases not matched to a gene.

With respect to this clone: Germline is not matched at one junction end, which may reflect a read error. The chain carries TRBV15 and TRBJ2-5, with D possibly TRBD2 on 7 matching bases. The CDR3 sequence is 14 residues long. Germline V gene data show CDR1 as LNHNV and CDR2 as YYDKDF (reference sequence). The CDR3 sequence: CATSRGGGLETQYF. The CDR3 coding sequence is TGTGCCACCAGTAGAGGGGGGGGTCTCGAGACCCAGTACTTC. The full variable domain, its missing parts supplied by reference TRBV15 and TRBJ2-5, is DAMVIQNPRYQVTQFGKPVTLSCSQTLNHNVMYWYQQKSSQAPKLLFHYYDKDFNNEADTPDNFQSRRPNTSFCFLDIRSPGLGDTAMYLCATSRGGGLETQYFGPGTRLLVL.

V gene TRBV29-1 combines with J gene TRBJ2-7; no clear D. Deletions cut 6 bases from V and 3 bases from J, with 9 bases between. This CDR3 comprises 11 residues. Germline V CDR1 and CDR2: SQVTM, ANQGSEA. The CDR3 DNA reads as TGCAGCGTCACGGCAAACTACGAGCAGTACTTC. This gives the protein CSVTANYEQYF.

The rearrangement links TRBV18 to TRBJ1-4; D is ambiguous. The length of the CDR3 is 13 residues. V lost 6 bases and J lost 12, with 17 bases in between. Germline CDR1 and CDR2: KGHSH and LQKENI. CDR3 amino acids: CASSMGPELELFF. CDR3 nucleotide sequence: TGTGCCAGCTCTATGGGTCCGGAACTCGAACTGTTTTTT.

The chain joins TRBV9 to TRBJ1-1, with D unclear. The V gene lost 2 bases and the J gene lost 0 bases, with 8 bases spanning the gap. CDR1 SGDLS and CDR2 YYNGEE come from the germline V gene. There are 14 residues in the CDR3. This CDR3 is CASSVDGMNTEAFF. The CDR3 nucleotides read TGTGCCAGCAGCGTGGACGGAATGAACACTGAAGCTTTCTTT. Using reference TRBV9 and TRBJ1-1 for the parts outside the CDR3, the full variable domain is DSGVTQTPKHLITATGQRVTLRCSPRSGDLSVYWYQQSLDQGLQFLIQYYNGEERAKGNILERFSAQQFPDLHSELNLSSLELGDSALYFCASSVDGMNTEAFFGQGTRLTVV.

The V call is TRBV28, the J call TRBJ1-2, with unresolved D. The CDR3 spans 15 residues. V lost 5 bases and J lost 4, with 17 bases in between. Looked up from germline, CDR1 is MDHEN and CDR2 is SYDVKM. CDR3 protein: CASSSPAEGSYGYTF. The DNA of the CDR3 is TGTGCCAGCAGTAGCCCAGCGGAAGGATCCTATGGCTACACCTTC.

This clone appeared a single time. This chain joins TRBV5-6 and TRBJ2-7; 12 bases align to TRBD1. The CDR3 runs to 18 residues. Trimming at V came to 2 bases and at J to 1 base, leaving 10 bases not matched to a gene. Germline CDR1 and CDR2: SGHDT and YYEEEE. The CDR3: CASSFGTGGRQGSYEQYF. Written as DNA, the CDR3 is TGTGCCAGCAGCTTCGGGACAGGGGGCCGTCAGGGATCCTACGAGCAGTACTTC.

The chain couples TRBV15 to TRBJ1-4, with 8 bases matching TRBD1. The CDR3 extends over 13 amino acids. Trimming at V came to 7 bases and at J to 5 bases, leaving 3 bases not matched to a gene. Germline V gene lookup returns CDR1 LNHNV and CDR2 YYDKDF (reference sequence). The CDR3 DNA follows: TGTGCCACCACGGACAGGGCGAATGAAAAACTGTTTTTT. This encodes CATTDRANEKLFF.

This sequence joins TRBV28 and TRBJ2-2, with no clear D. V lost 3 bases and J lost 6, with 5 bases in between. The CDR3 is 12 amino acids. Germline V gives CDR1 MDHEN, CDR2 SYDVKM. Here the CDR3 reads CASSFDAGELFF. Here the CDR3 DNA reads TGTGCCAGCAGTTTTGATGCCGGGGAGCTGTTTTTT.

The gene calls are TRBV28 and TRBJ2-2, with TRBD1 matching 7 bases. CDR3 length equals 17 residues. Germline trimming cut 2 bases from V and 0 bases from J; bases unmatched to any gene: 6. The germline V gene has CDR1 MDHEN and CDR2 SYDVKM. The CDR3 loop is CASSLDLGGSNTGELFF. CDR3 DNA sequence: TGTGCCAGCAGTTTAGATTTAGGGGGCTCGAACACCGGGGAGCTGTTTTTT.

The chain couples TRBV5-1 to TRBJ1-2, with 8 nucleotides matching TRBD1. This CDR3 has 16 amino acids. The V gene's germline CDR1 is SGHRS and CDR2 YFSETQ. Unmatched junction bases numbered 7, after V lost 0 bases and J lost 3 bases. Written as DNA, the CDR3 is TGCGCCAGCAGCTTGGGTCAGGGGGCAGGTTACTATGGCTACACCTTC. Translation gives CASSLGQGAGYYGYTF.

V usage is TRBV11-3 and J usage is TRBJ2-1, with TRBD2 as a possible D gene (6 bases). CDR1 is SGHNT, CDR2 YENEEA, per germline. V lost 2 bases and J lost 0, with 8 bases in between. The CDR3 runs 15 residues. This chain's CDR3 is CASSLPGSSYNEQFF. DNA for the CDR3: TGTGCCAGCAGCTTACCCGGGAGCTCCTACAATGAGCAGTTCTTC.

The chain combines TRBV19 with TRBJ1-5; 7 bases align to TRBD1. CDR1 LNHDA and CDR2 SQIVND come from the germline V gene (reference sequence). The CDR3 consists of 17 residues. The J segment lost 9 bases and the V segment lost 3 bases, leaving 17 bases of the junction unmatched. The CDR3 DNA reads TGTGCCAGTAGTATTCTCGCACAGGGGCGTATTAGTGGGCCCCAGCATTTT. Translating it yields CASSILAQGRISGPQHF.

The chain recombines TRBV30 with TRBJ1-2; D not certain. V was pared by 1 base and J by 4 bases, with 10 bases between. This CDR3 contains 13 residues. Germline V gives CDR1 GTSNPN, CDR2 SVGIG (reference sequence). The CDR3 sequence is CAWSETGSYGYTF. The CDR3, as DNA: TGTGCCTGGAGTGAGACGGGCTCCTATGGCTACACCTTC.

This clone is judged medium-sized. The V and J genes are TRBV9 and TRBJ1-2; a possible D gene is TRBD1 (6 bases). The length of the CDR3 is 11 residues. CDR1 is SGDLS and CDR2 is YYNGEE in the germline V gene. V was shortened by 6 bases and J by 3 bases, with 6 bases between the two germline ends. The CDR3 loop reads CASTGDYGYTF. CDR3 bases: TGTGCCAGCACAGGGGACTATGGCTACACCTTC.

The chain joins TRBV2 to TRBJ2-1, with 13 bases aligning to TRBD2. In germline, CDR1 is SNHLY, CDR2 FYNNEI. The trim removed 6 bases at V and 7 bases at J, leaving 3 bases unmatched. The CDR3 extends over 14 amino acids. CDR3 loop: CASRTSGGRNEQFF. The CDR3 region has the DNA TGTGCCAGCAGGACTAGCGGGGGGCGGAATGAGCAGTTCTTC.

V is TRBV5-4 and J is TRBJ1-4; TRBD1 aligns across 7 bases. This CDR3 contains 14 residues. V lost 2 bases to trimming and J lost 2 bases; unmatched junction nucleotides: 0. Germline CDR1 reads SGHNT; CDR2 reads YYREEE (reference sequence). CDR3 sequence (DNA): TGTGCCAGCAGCTTAGGGGGCACTAATGAAAAACTGTTTTTT. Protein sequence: CASSLGGTNEKLFF.

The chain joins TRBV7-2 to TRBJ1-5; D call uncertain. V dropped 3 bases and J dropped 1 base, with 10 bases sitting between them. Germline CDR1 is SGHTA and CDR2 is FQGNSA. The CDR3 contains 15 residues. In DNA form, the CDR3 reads TGTGCCAGCAGCTTCAGATCTTGGAGCAATCAGCCCCAGCATTTT. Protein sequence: CASSFRSWSNQPQHF.

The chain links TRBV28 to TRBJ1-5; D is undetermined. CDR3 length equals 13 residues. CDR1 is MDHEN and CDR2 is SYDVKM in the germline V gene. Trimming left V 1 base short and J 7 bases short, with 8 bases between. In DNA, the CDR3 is TGTGCCAGCAGTTTATTGGTTGGACAGCCCCAGCATTTT. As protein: CASSLLVGQPQHF.

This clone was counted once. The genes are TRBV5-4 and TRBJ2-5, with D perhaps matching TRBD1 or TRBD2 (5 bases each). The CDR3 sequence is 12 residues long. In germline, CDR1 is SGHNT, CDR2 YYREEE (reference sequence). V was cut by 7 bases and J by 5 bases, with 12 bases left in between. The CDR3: CASLQGGETQYF. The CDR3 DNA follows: TGTGCCAGCCTCCAGGGCGGGGAGACCCAGTACTTC.

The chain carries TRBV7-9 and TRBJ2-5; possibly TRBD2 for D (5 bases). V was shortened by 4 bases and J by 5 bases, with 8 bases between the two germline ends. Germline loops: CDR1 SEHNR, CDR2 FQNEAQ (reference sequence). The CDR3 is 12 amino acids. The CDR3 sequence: CASSYGGETQYF. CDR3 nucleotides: TGTGCCAGCAGCTACGGCGGGGAGACCCAGTACTTC.

The CDR3 region has the DNA TGTGCCAGCACCCACGGGGGAATAGGCAACTATGGCTACACCTTC. This sequence encodes CASTHGGIGNYGYTF. The genes are TRBV6-1 and TRBJ1-2; possibly TRBD1 for D (5 bases). The CDR3 length is 15 residues. CDR1 is MNHNS and CDR2 is SASEGT in the germline V gene. Trimming removed 7 bases from V and 2 bases from J, with 17 bases in between.

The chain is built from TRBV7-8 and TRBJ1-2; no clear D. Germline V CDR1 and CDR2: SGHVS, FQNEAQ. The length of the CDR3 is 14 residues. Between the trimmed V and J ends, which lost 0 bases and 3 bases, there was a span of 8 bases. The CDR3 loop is CASSLAAGYYGYTF. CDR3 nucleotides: TGTGCCAGCAGCTTAGCGGCAGGCTACTATGGCTACACCTTC.

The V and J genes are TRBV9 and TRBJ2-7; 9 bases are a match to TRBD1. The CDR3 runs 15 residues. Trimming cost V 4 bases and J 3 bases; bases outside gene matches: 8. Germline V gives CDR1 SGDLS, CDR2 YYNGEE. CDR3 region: CASSPTGQGSYEQYF. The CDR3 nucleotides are TGTGCCAGCAGCCCGACGGGACAGGGTAGCTACGAGCAGTACTTC.

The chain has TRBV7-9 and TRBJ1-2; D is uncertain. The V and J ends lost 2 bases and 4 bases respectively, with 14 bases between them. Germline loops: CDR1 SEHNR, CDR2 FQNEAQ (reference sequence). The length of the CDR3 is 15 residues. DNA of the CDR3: TGTGCCAGCAGCTTATCAATCGGCGTCTCCTATGGCTACACCTTC. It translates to CASSLSIGVSYGYTF.

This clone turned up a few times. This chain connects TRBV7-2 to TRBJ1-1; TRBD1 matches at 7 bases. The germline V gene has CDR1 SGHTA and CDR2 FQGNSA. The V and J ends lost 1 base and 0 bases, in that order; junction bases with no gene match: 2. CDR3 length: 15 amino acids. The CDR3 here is CASSLGTGLNTEAFF. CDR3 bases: TGTGCCAGCAGCTTAGGGACAGGCCTGAACACTGAAGCTTTCTTT. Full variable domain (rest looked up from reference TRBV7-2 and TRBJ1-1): GAGVSQSPSNKVTEKGKDVELRCDPISGHTALYWYRQSLGQGLEFLIYFQGNSAPDKSGLPSDRFSAERTGGSVSTLTIQRTQQEDSAVYLCASSLGTGLNTEAFFGQGTRLTVV.